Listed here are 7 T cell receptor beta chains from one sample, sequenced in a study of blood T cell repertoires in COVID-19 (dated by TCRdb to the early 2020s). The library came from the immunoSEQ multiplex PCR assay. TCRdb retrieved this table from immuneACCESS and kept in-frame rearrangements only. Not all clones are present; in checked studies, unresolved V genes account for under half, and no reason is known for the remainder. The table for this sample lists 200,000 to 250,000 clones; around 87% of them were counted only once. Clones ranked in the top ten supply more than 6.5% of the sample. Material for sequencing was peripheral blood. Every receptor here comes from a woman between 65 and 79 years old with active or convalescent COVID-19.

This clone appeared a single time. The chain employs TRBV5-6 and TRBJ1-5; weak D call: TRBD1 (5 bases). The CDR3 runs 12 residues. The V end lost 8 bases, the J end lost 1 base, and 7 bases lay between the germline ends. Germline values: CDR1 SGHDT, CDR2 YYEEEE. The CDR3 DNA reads TGTGCCAGTTCAGGGAGCAATCAGCCCCAGCATTTT. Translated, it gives CASSGSNQPQHF.

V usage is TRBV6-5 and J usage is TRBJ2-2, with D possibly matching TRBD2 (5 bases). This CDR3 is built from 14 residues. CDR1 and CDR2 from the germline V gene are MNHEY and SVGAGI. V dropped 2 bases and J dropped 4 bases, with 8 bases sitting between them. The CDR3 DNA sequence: TGTGCCAGCAGTTACCGGGGATTCACCGGGGAGCTGTTTTTT. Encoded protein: CASSYRGFTGELFF.

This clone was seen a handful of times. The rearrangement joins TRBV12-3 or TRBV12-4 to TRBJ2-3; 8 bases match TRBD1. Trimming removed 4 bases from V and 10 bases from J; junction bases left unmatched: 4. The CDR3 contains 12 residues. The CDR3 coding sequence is TGTGCCAGCAGTTATGGACAGGGCGCGCAGTATTTT. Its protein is CASSYGQGAQYF.

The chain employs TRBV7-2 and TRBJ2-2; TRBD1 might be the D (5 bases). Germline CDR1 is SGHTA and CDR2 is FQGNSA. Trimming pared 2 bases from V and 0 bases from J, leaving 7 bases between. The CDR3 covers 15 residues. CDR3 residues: CASSLSRANTGELFF. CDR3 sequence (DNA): TGTGCCAGCAGCTTATCCAGGGCGAACACCGGGGAGCTGTTTTTT.

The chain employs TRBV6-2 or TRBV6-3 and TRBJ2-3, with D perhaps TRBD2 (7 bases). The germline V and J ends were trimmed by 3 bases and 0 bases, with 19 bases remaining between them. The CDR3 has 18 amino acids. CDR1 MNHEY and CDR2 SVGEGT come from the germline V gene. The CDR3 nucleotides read TGTGCCAGCAGTTATTGGGGGGGGCAAGCCATGAGCACAGATACGCAGTATTTT. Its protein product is CASSYWGGQAMSTDTQYF.

CDR3 bases: TGTGCCAGCAGTGAATACGGGGAGCAGTACTTC. This encodes CASSEYGEQYF. The chain uses TRBV6-1 and TRBJ2-7; D is unclear. CDR3 length equals 11 residues. V lost 2 bases and J lost 7, with 6 bases in between. Germline V gives CDR1 MNHNS, CDR2 SASEGT.

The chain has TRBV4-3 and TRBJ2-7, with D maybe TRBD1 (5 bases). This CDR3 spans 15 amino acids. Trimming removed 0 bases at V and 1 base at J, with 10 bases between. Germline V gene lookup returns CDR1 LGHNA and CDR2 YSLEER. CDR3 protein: CASSQDEKGSYEQYF. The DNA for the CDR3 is TGCGCCAGCAGCCAAGATGAGAAGGGGTCCTACGAGCAGTACTTC.